A selection of T cell receptor beta chains follows, all from one sample in a study of cytotoxic CD8 clonotypes in ibrutinib-treated CLL. Clones were sequenced by immunoSEQ multiplex PCR, and TCRdb holds only the in-frame ones, with some missing. This sample carries 15,000 to 20,000 clones, under 75% of them seen once, and the ten largest clones take roughly 25%. Sample: PBMCs, taken after 12 months of ibrutinib treatment. The receptor set was obtained from a human donor with chronic lymphocytic leukemia. The CDR3 runs from the conserved cysteine through the conserved F or W. The order of the fields is V gene, clone size, D gene, J gene, CDR3 DNA, CDR3 protein. D genes are given only for firm matches. The size of a clone is reported for some rows only, either as once, few or many, or as a class for expanded clones.

>TRBV6-6|.|.|TRBJ1-1
TGTGCCAGCAGTTACGTTCCGGAGCAGATGAACACTGAAGCTTTCTTT
CASSYVPEQMNTEAFF
>TRBV18|.|.|TRBJ2-7
TGTGCCAGCTCATCTACCTACGAGCAGTACTTC
CASSSTYEQYF
>TRBV21-1|.|.|TRBJ2-3
TGTGCCAGCAGCAAGGGGGCGAGGGCAGATACGCAGTATTTT
CASSKGARADTQYF
>TRBV28|.|.|TRBJ1-5
TGTGCCAGCAGTTTACAGGAGGAGCCCCAGCATTTT
CASSLQEEPQHF
>TRBV28|.|TRBD1|TRBJ2-6
TGTGCCAGCACTCCCCAGGGGGCGCCTGGGGCCAACGTCCTGACTTTC
CASTPQGAPGANVLTF
>TRBV29-1|.|.|TRBJ2-3
TGCAGCGTTGGTGTAGCGTCCACAGATACGCAGTATTTT
CSVGVASTDTQYF
>TRBV5-4|.|.|TRBJ2-7
TGTGCCAGCAGCTTGAGCGTTAGCTCCTACGAGCAGTACTTC
CASSLSVSSYEQYF
>TRBV7-8|few|.|TRBJ1-2
TGTGCCAGCAGCCGGCAGGTTACTAACTATGGCTACACCTTC
CASSRQVTNYGYTF
>TRBV7-7|.|TRBD2|TRBJ2-1
TGTGCTAGCAGCTTAGATGGGACTAGCGGCAATGAGCAGTTCTTC
CASSLDGTSGNEQFF
>TRBV7-2|.|.|TRBJ2-7
TGTGCCAGCAGCTTTTCCTACGAGCAGTACTTC
CASSFSYEQYF
>TRBV4-2|.|.|TRBJ2-2
TGTGCCAGCAGCCAAGAAAGTCCCGGAGCCGGGGAGCTGTTTTTT
CASSQESPGAGELFF
>TRBV28|once|TRBD2|TRBJ2-7
TGTGCCAGCAGTTTGGGCGGGAGTACCCACGAGCAGTACTTC
CASSLGGSTHEQYF
>TRBV5-1|.|TRBD1|TRBJ1-1
TGCGCCAGCAGCTTCACCGGGACAGGGAGGTCTGAAGCTTTCTTT
CASSFTGTGRSEAFF
>TRBV5-1|.|TRBD1|TRBJ2-5
TGCGCCAGCAGCTTGGGGACAGGGTTTTTGGGGCAAGAGACCCAGTACTTC
CASSLGTGFLGQETQYF
>TRBV5-1|.|TRBD1|TRBJ1-1
TGCGCCAGCAGCAAGGGGACAGCGAACACTGAAGCTTTCTTT
CASSKGTANTEAFF
>TRBV18|.|.|TRBJ2-3
TGTGCCAGCTCACCAAGCATGACAGATACGCAGTATTTT
CASSPSMTDTQYF
>TRBV30|.|TRBD2|TRBJ2-5
TGTGCCTTCGGACTAGCGGCGGAGACCCAGTACTTC
CAFGLAAETQYF
>TRBV19|.|TRBD1|TRBJ2-2
TGTGCCAGTCGACGACAGGGGGCCGAAACCGGGGAGCTGTTTTTT
CASRRQGAETGELFF
>TRBV18|.|TRBD2|TRBJ2-1
TGTGCCAGCTCACCAGGGACTAGCGGGAGGGAGATCCATGAGCAGTTCTTC
CASSPGTSGREIHEQFF
>TRBV30|.|TRBD2|TRBJ2-1
TGTGCCTGGAGTGCGGGACTAGCGGCAAGCTCCTACAATGAGCAGTTCTTC
CAWSAGLAASSYNEQFF
>TRBV10-3|.|.|TRBJ1-1
TGTGCCGCAAGCGAGGGGGGAAGAACTGAAGCTTTCTTT
CAASEGGRTEAFF
>TRBV7-9|.|.|TRBJ1-2
TGTGCCAGCAGCCCCTCGAACCCTAACTATGGCTACACCTTC
CASSPSNPNYGYTF
>TRBV2|.|TRBD2|TRBJ2-7
TGTGCCAGCAGTGAAGGGTTAGCGGGATACTACGAGCAGTACTTC
CASSEGLAGYYEQYF
>TRBV5-1|.|.|TRBJ2-5
TGCGCCAGCAGCTTGACGAACCAAGAGACCCAGTACTTC
CASSLTNQETQYF
>TRBV2|.|.|TRBJ2-1
TGTGCCAGCAGCAACTTCCCTGGGCGGCCTGAGCAGTTCTTC
CASSNFPGRPEQFF
>TRBV28|.|.|TRBJ2-3
TGTGCCAGCAGTTTGCCCAGAAGGGGCACAGATACGCAGTATTTT
CASSLPRRGTDTQYF
>TRBV7-2|once|.|TRBJ2-1
TGTGCCAGCACCTCCATGGGACTTCAAAACGGTGAGCAGTTCTTC
CASTSMGLQNGEQFF
>TRBV4-1|few|.|TRBJ2-7
TGCGCCAGCAGCCAAGATACCCCCCTTCGAGGGTACGAGCAGTACTTC
CASSQDTPLRGYEQYF
>TRBV29-1|.|.|TRBJ2-5
TGCAGCGTTCCTCCCGGGAGACAAGAGACCCAGTACTTC
CSVPPGRQETQYF